Below, 21 T cell receptor beta chains from the same sample are listed, as sequenced in a study of cytomegalovirus exposure and HLA in healthy donors. The PCR contained 60 Vbeta and 13 Jbeta primers. The repertoire was sequenced with immunoSEQ multiplex PCR; TCRdb's copy has only in-frame clones and lacks some. The sample contains approximately 92,000 clones, 81% of which appear only once. The sequencing sample was made of PBMCs. The receptor source for this set is a girl aged 2 to 9 in good health and CMV-seropositive.

The chain combines TRBV7-9 with TRBJ1-1, with a possible D match to TRBD1 (5 bases). Per the germline V gene, CDR1 is SEHNR and CDR2 is FQNEAQ (reference sequence). V lost 1 base and J lost 4, with 13 bases in between. The CDR3 runs to 15 residues. This CDR3 reads CASSLDKGLSTEAFF. The CDR3, as DNA: TGTGCCAGCAGCTTAGATAAGGGGTTGAGCACTGAAGCTTTCTTT.

The V call is TRBV6-1, the J call TRBJ2-1; TRBD2 matches 9 bases. V dropped 8 bases and J dropped 9; count of bases not matched to a gene: 11. Germline CDR1 reads MNHNS; CDR2 reads SASEGT. The CDR3 sequence is 14 residues long. The CDR3 sequence: CASGAREGPREQFF. The CDR3 region has the DNA TGTGCCAGCGGGGCGCGGGAGGGCCCTCGTGAGCAGTTCTTC.

The chain employs TRBV28 and TRBJ1-2; a weak D match, TRBD1 (5 bases). V lost 0 bases and J lost 0, with 23 bases in between. Germline V gives CDR1 MDHEN, CDR2 SYDVKM. This CDR3 region has 20 residues. CDR3 region: CASSLWAPRWGEDTNYGYTF. The CDR3 DNA sequence: TGTGCCAGCAGTTTATGGGCACCCCGTTGGGGGGAGGATACTAACTATGGCTACACCTTC.

A single count supports this clone. The chain combines TRBV6-5 with TRBJ2-3; 8 bases are shared with TRBD2. J gave up 4 bases and V 4 bases, and 7 bases lay outside the gene matches. CDR1 is MNHEY, CDR2 SVGAGI, per germline. CDR3 length: 15 amino acids. The CDR3 here is CASSSSGLVADTQYF. In nucleotides, the CDR3 is TGTGCCAGCAGTTCCTCGGGACTAGTCGCAGATACGCAGTATTTT.

The chain links TRBV7-3 to TRBJ2-1; the match to TRBD2 covers 10 bases. Germline lookup yields CDR1 SGHTA and CDR2 FQGTGA. There are 16 residues in the CDR3. V dropped 0 bases and J dropped 7; count of bases not matched to a gene: 6. CDR3 sequence (DNA): TGTGCCAGCAGCTTAACATCGGGACTAGCGTTGAATGAGCAGTTCTTC. This translates into CASSLTSGLALNEQFF.

The chain links TRBV7-9 to TRBJ2-5; 7 nucleotides match TRBD2. The CDR3 is 17 amino acids. Germline values: CDR1 SEHNR, CDR2 FQNEAQ (reference sequence). The V and J ends lost 2 bases and 5 bases, in that order; junction bases with no gene match: 14. For the CDR3, the DNA is TGTGCCAGCAGCTTAATGGCTAGCGGTCCTCGGGATGAGACCCAGTACTTC. Translated, it gives CASSLMASGPRDETQYF.

The chain uses TRBV5-5 and TRBJ2-7; the match to TRBD1 covers 9 bases. Germline trimming cut 4 bases from V and 4 bases from J; bases unmatched to any gene: 9. Germline CDR1 reads SGHKS; CDR2 reads YYEKEE (reference sequence). CDR3 size: 15 residues. DNA of the CDR3: TGTGCCAGCAGCCGCGGGACAGGGCCGAATTACGAGCAGTACTTC. Amino acids: CASSRGTGPNYEQYF.

The chain links TRBV28 to TRBJ2-3; tentatively, D is TRBD1 (5 bases). Trimming shortened V by 3 bases and J by 0 bases, and 13 bases separated the two germline ends. The CDR3 contains 16 residues. CDR1 MDHEN and CDR2 SYDVKM come from the germline V gene. CDR3 bases: TGTGCCAGCAGTTTCCGACAGACGCTTAGCACAGATACGCAGTATTTT. It codes for CASSFRQTLSTDTQYF.

This clone was observed once. This CDR3 reads CASSRDRGNYGYTF. The CDR3 DNA follows: TGTGCCAGTAGTAGGGACAGGGGGAACTATGGCTACACCTTC. J is TRBJ1-2 and V is TRBV19, with 11 bases identical to TRBD1. The CDR3 is 14 residues long. Germline loops: CDR1 LNHDA, CDR2 SQIVND (reference sequence). Germline trimming cut 4 bases from V and 2 bases from J; bases unmatched to any gene: 0.

The genes are TRBV28 and TRBJ2-3; TRBD2 might be the D (5 bases). CDR3 size: 14 residues. V lost 5 bases and J 3 bases, leaving 12 bases between the germline ends. Looked up from germline, CDR1 is MDHEN and CDR2 is SYDVKM. The CDR3 loop is CASSMEVGTDTQYF. DNA of the CDR3: TGTGCCAGCAGTATGGAGGTGGGGACAGATACGCAGTATTTT.

This clone was found a few times. The J gene is TRBJ1-1, the V gene TRBV6-6; possible D gene TRBD1, 6 bases. The CDR3 consists of 13 residues. The V end lost 7 bases, the J end lost 2 bases, and 11 bases lay between the germline ends. Germline V gene data show CDR1 as MNHNY and CDR2 as SVGAGI (reference sequence). CDR3 nucleotides: TGTGCCAGCACCCGGGACATAAACACTGAAGCTTTCTTT. Protein: CASTRDINTEAFF.

V is TRBV2 and J is TRBJ2-5; D is perhaps TRBD2 (6 bases). Germline CDR1 is SNHLY and CDR2 is FYNNEI. V was pared by 11 bases and J by 9 bases, with 28 bases between. There are 15 residues in the CDR3. CDR3: CAQSVEGDLARAQYF. The CDR3 region has the DNA TGTGCCCAAAGTGTGGAGGGTGACCTCGCGCGGGCCCAGTACTTC.

The chain employs TRBV7-7 and TRBJ2-1; 7 nucleotides match TRBD2. Germline CDR1 is SSHAT and CDR2 is FNYEAQ (reference sequence). The length of the CDR3 is 16 residues. Trimming took 1 base from V and 9 from J; bases not matched to a gene: 12. CDR3: CASSLDSGGSGSEQFF. The CDR3 nucleotides are TGTGCCAGCAGCTTAGATAGTGGCGGGAGTGGAAGTGAGCAGTTCTTC.

The J gene is TRBJ1-1, the V gene TRBV7-6; tentatively, D is TRBD1 (5 bases). Trimming stripped 7 bases from V and 5 bases from J, with 23 bases between. The CDR3 contains 16 residues. Germline CDR1 reads SGHVS; CDR2 reads FNYEAQ. The CDR3 spells CASTSVIGGRRTEAFF. CDR3 in DNA: TGTGCCAGCACCTCGGTGATTGGGGGGAGGAGAACTGAAGCTTTCTTT.

The chain joins TRBV11-2 to TRBJ2-7, with D perhaps matching TRBD2 (6 bases). This CDR3 spans 13 amino acids. V lost 4 bases, J lost 5 bases, and 12 bases lay in between. The germline V gene has CDR1 SGHAT and CDR2 FQNNGV. CDR3 region: CASSWDLAHEQYF. The CDR3 nucleotides are TGTGCCAGCAGCTGGGACTTAGCCCACGAGCAGTACTTC.

The J gene is TRBJ2-1, the V gene TRBV5-1, with 8 positions matching TRBD2. There are 19 residues in the CDR3. CDR1 is SGHRS, CDR2 YFSETQ, per germline. After removal of 3 bases from V and 3 bases from J, the junction contained 17 bases not matched to a gene. The CDR3 DNA sequence: TGCGCCAGCAGCTGGGGGATCGGCGGGAGGTCCCCAGTCTACAATGAGCAGTTCTTC. Its translation is CASSWGIGGRSPVYNEQFF.

As regards this clone: One end of the junction does not line up with germline, which may come from a read error. This chain connects TRBV7-7 to TRBJ2-5, with TRBD2 matching 8 bases. Germline lookup yields CDR1 SSHAT and CDR2 FNYEAQ (reference sequence). This CDR3 contains 14 residues. CDR3 in amino acids: CASSLAGIQETQYF. The CDR3 DNA follows: TGTGCTAGCAGCCTAGCGGGCATCCAAGAGACCCAGTACTTC.

In this sample, this clone turned up once. The rearrangement joins TRBV5-4 to TRBJ1-2; no reliable D call. The CDR3 extends over 13 amino acids. The germline V and J ends were trimmed by 2 bases and 4 bases, with 9 bases remaining between them. Per the germline V gene, CDR1 is SGHNT and CDR2 is YYREEE (reference sequence). The CDR3 coding sequence is TGTGCCAGCAGCTTTGGCCGGGGCTATGGCTACACCTTC. Amino acids: CASSFGRGYGYTF.

The chain carries TRBV18 and TRBJ1-1, with D possibly TRBD1 on 6 matching bases. Germline V gene lookup returns CDR1 KGHSH and CDR2 LQKENI. The CDR3 loop spans 14 amino acids. V lost 6 bases and J lost 6, with 17 bases in between. The CDR3 DNA reads TGTGCCAGCTCTGGGGGCCTTGGGAAACCTGAAGCTTTCTTT. Encoded protein: CASSGGLGKPEAFF.

This sequence joins TRBV6-5 and TRBJ1-5; no definite D call. Germline CDR1 is MNHEY and CDR2 is SVGAGI. The CDR3 sequence is 14 residues long. Trimming left V 8 bases short and J 6 bases short, with 17 bases between. The CDR3 loop reads CASGPGLSSQPQHF. The DNA of the CDR3 is TGTGCCAGCGGTCCCGGACTGTCGTCTCAGCCCCAGCATTTT.

The J gene is TRBJ1-3, the V gene TRBV27, with D tentatively TRBD1 (5 bases). CDR3 size: 17 residues. CDR1 MNHEY and CDR2 SMNVEV come from the germline V gene (reference sequence). Trimming stripped 6 bases from V and 0 bases from J, with 18 bases between. CDR3 sequence: CASSPKGGVVSGNTIYF. The CDR3 DNA follows: TGTGCCAGCAGCCCAAAAGGAGGGGTCGTCTCTGGAAACACCATATATTTT.